The clone carrying this T cell receptor beta chain was picked up a small number of times. This record comes from a study of T cell responses to AZD1222 COVID-19 vaccine. Germline loops: CDR1 SEHNR, CDR2 FQNEAQ (reference sequence). The CDR3 contains 13 residues. V gave up 7 bases and J gave up 1 base, with 10 bases separating them. Libraries were prepared by immunoSEQ multiplex PCR; TCRdb keeps only in-frame clonotypes and omits some of them. In the table there are tens of thousands of clones, around four fifths of which are singletons. This receptor was identified in an adult who received the AZD1222 COVID-19 vaccine. V is TRBV7-9 and J is TRBJ1-1, with D unclear. The sample consisted of peripheral blood, taken 28 days after the second AZD1222 dose. In DNA form, the CDR3 reads TGTGCCAGCACCACCCTGGGGAACACTGAAGCTTTCTTT. Translated: CASTTLGNTEAFF.